This TCR beta chain was profiled in a study of cytotoxic CD8 clonotypes in ibrutinib-treated CLL. The count of this clone is one. Between the trimmed V and J ends, which lost 0 bases and 0 bases, there was a span of 20 bases. The CDR3 is made up of 19 amino acids. Germline assignment: CDR1 SGHNT and CDR2 YENEEA. Using immunoSEQ multiplex PCR, the repertoire was profiled, and TCRdb retains in-frame clones only, with some absent. The table includes almost 250,000 clones, 70% detected once. The source is a human donor with chronic lymphocytic leukemia. The sequences come from PBMCs, collected after 24 months of ibrutinib treatment. The chain combines TRBV11-3 with TRBJ1-2; tentatively, D is TRBD1 (5 bases). CDR3 protein: CASSLDRSNRRRTNYGYTF. CDR3 coding DNA: TGTGCCAGCAGCTTAGATCGGAGCAACAGGAGGAGAACTAACTATGGCTACACCTTC.